This T cell receptor (beta chain) derives from a study of neurological immune-mediated disorders (dated by TCRdb to about 2019). Looking at the study overall: Among the approximately 34 multiple sclerosis patients, 31 had relapsing-remitting MS and 3 had secondary progressive MS. The study compared peripheral blood TCR-beta repertoires of HTLV-I-associated myelopathy (HAM/TSP) patients, multiple sclerosis patients and healthy controls using UMI-based sequencing. Longitudinal samples, technical triplicates and paired sorted CD4+ and CD8+ T-cell subsets, alongside PBMC samples, were included among the 90 to 130 TCR-beta libraries. The cohort included some 66 subjects: about 14 with HAM/TSP, about 35 with multiple sclerosis, and 20 or so healthy controls.

Only a few counts were recorded for this clonotype. The clone's antigen remains unknown. No much larger clonotype is one base removed from it; base qualities were not supplied. To synthesize cDNA, template-switch 5'RACE was performed with a primer carrying a 10-nucleotide random unique molecular identifier so that each TCR transcript was tagged. Every sequencing run covered 15-18 subjects and yielded more than 180 million TCR-beta sequences. The RNeasy kit was used for extraction of total RNA. TCR-beta VDJ regions were amplified with primers for the TCR constant region and the 5'RACE anchor, using the KAPA Real-time Library Amplification kit. A first PCR added sample indexes and Illumina adaptors, and a second PCR then raised library yield. After Ampure bead purification, the roughly 650 bp TCR product was size-selected on a 2% E-gel SizeSelection system. Library quality was checked on a Bioanalyzer, concentration was measured with Qubit, and libraries were quantified with the Kapa Library Quantification kit before pooling. An Illumina HiSeq 2500 was used to sequence the libraries paired-end at 2 x 150 bp. To increase sequence diversity, roughly 24-32% phiX was spiked into each library pool. For the original study's pipeline: Quality-filtered reads were processed with the UMI-based MiGEC pipeline, and over 90% of raw TCR sequences were removed by the MiGEC pipeline during error correction. IMGT germline references were used for aligning VDJ genes, and each clonotype was defined as a unique CDR3 amino acid sequence together with its V-J genes. VDJtools evaluated clonal expansion, Shannon diversity and CDR3 relatedness (CalcPairwiseDistances, ClusterSamples); CLCbio workbench built phylogenetic trees. Expanded clones were defined as having at least 8 unique UMIs, based on coefficient-of-variation modelling across technical triplicates. TCRdb applied fastp at Q25 and MiXCR to the public reads, then kept only in-frame beta chains. Every CDR3 protein is listed once, alongside the most common genes and DNA of its rows. What appears here as the V and J calls and clone size reflects TCRdb's work, not the paper's. The sample includes about 87,000 distinct CDR3 sequences, with roughly 3.5% observed a single time. About 3% of the sample belongs to the ten largest clones.

CDR1 and CDR2 are drawn from the germline V gene: SGHTA, FQGNSA. The cysteine opens and the phenylalanine closes a CDR3 of 13 amino acids. The only DNA kept is the CDR3, 39 bases in frame from the first base. V lost 1 base and J lost 4 bases, and the count of bases not matched to a germline gene is 1. General findings and caveats noted by the study authors: Repertoires from 18 of 34 MS patients were grouped by phylogenetic analysis into a cluster of related CDR3 sequences, suggesting a possible repertoire-level signature. No association of the MS cluster with clinical or MRI features was observed, and the need for larger cohorts was stated by the authors. Across subjects, expanded clones never shared an identical CDR3 amino acid sequence, which suggests that the TCR-beta repertoires in every group were private. TCR clonal expansion was highest in HAM/TSP patients and lowest in MS patients, with MS patients falling below even healthy controls.

Libraries from unsorted PBMCs were made from 2 million PBMCs kept in RNAlater at -80 degrees C until RNA extraction. Multiple sclerosis patients were enrolled in a US clinical protocol evaluating disease progression by magnetic resonance imaging. Peripheral blood underwent Ficoll-Hypaque density gradient centrifugation to isolate PBMCs, which were then cryopreserved in liquid nitrogen. The receptor was derived from a woman in her forties or fifties with multiple sclerosis. The sample consisted of PBMCs. The sequence is built from TRBV7-2 and TRBJ2-7; 7 of the junction bases match TRBD2. For the CDR3, the sequence is CASSLGREYEQYF. The nucleotide sequence is given as TGTGCCAGCAGCTTAGGGCGGGAGTACGAGCAGTACTTC.